Below are 13 T cell receptor beta chains sequenced from a single sample in a study of spatial heterogeneity in lung cancer (dated by TCRdb to the late 2010s). The library was prepared using 5' RACE. Sequencing was carried out with a NextSeq 500. TCRdb cleaned the public reads at Q25 with fastp, built clones with MiXCR and kept in-frame beta chains. Rows are combined by CDR3 protein, so each entry shows the most common genes and DNA. The sample has some 70,000 distinct CDR3 sequences on record, roughly 13% of them singletons. The ten largest clones capture under 7.5% of the sample. Interpreted using the paper, the time point label stands for: sample taken at primary tumor resection. Whole RNA extracted from tumor and nontumor lung tissue, or from cryopreserved PBMC samples, was used for TCR sequencing without cell sorting. The material was PBMCs, obtained at surgery. The receptors come from a male donor with early-stage non-small cell lung cancer.

This clonotype has at least ten counts. The chain has TRBV5-1 and TRBJ2-2; 7 bases are a match to TRBD2. J lost 4 bases, V lost 4 bases, and 13 bases had no gene match. Germline loops: CDR1 SGHRS, CDR2 YFSETQ. The CDR3 extends over 17 amino acids. The CDR3 DNA follows: TGCGCCAGCAGCCTTGGCCCTAGCGGAGAGGGCACCGGGGAGCTGTTTTTT. Translated, it gives CASSLGPSGEGTGELFF.

The rearrangement joins TRBV5-1 to TRBJ1-2, with 8 bases matching TRBD1. The germline CDR1 and CDR2 sequences are SGHRS and YFSETQ. Trimming at V came to 2 bases and at J to 6 bases, leaving 3 bases not matched to a gene. The CDR3 spans 13 residues. CDR3: CASSFGQGNGYTF. As DNA, the CDR3 is TGCGCCAGCAGCTTTGGACAGGGTAATGGCTACACCTTC.

In this sample, this clonotype turned up many times. The chain uses TRBV19 and TRBJ2-7, with 11 bases that match TRBD1. Germline CDR1 reads LNHDA; CDR2 reads SQIVND (reference sequence). The length of the CDR3 is 15 residues. The V gene end was trimmed by 5 bases and the J gene end by 2 bases; junction bases not matched to a gene: 5. This CDR3 is CASSPGTGGTYEQYF. As DNA, the CDR3 is TGTGCCAGTAGTCCGGGGACAGGGGGAACCTACGAGCAGTACTTC.

The rearrangement uses TRBV5-1 and TRBJ2-7, with 12 bases identical to TRBD2. The trim removed 4 bases at V and 3 bases at J, leaving 11 bases unmatched. The germline CDR1 and CDR2 sequences are SGHRS and YFSETQ. The CDR3 runs to 17 residues. CDR3: CASSPRLAGAGGYEQYF. The CDR3 DNA follows: TGCGCCAGCAGCCCCAGACTAGCGGGAGCCGGCGGCTACGAGCAGTACTTC.

The chain couples TRBV7-2 to TRBJ2-7; D is unclear. The CDR3 is 12 residues long. CDR1 and CDR2 from the germline V gene are SGHTA and FQGNSA. V dropped 1 base and J dropped 4 bases, with 5 bases sitting between them. The DNA of the CDR3 is TGTGCCAGCAGCTTAGACCATTACGAGCAGTACTTC. This sequence encodes CASSLDHYEQYF.

The rearrangement uses TRBV20-1 and TRBJ1-1; D ambiguous. CDR3 length: 12 amino acids. Germline loops: CDR1 DFQATT, CDR2 SNEGSKA (reference sequence). Trimming removed 3 bases from V and 3 bases from J, with 8 bases in between. As DNA, the CDR3 is TGCAGTGCTAGTTTGCAGCACACTGAAGCTTTCTTT. It is translated as CSASLQHTEAFF.

The sample holds a few counts of this clonotype. The V and J genes are TRBV20-1 and TRBJ2-3, with TRBD2 matching over 9 bases. Per the germline V gene, CDR1 is DFQATT and CDR2 is SNEGSKA (reference sequence). J lost 5 bases, V lost 3 bases, and 9 bases had no gene match. The CDR3 length is 15 residues. CDR3 residues: CSASLGTSSKDTQYF. The CDR3 DNA reads TGCAGTGCTAGTTTGGGGACTAGCTCTAAAGATACGCAGTATTTT.

This clonotype was detected many times. V and J are TRBV20-1 and TRBJ2-7; possibly TRBD1 for D (5 bases). The CDR3 sequence is 14 residues long. V lost 0 bases, J lost 2 bases, and 11 bases lay in between. CDR1 is DFQATT, CDR2 SNEGSKA, per germline (reference sequence). The CDR3 nucleotides are TGCAGTGCTAGAGATCTGGACACGGCCTACGAGCAGTACTTC. This gives the protein CSARDLDTAYEQYF.

The CDR3, as DNA: TGTGCCAGCGGGAGTTCAGAGACCCAGTACTTC. Its translation: CASGSSETQYF. This chain connects TRBV7-2 to TRBJ2-5; possibly TRBD2 for D (5 bases). The CDR3 covers 11 residues. V was trimmed by 8 bases and J by 4 bases, leaving 8 bases between them. The germline V gene encodes CDR1 SGHTA and CDR2 FQGNSA.

In its sample, this clonotype was seen a few times. The chain carries TRBV7-9 and TRBJ2-7; D unclear. V was cut by 5 bases and J by 2 bases, with 10 bases left in between. This CDR3 contains 13 residues. Germline V CDR1 and CDR2: SEHNR, FQNEAQ (reference sequence). CDR3 in amino acids: CASSQDWAYEQYF. CDR3 coding DNA: TGTGCCAGCAGCCAAGACTGGGCCTACGAGCAGTACTTC.

The chain employs TRBV3-1 and TRBJ1-1; D unresolved. Germline V gene data show CDR1 as LGHDT and CDR2 as YNNKEL (reference sequence). The CDR3 sequence is 13 residues long. V lost 1 base and J lost 5, with 8 bases in between. The CDR3 nucleotides read TGTGCCAGCAGCCAAGGGCCTTTTACTGAAGCTTTCTTT. Translation: CASSQGPFTEAFF.

J is TRBJ2-1 and V is TRBV5-4; 10 nucleotides line up with TRBD2. The V gene's germline CDR1 is SGHNT and CDR2 YYREEE (reference sequence). There are 15 residues in the CDR3. V was clipped by 5 bases and J by 5 bases; unmatched bases: 7. CDR3 coding DNA: TGTGCCAGCAGTGGGGCTAGCGGGAGAAACAATGAGCAGTTCTTC. It specifies CASSGASGRNNEQFF.

Ten or more counts support this clonotype. The CDR3, as DNA: TGTGCCAGCAGTTTATCTGGGTCATCCTACGAGCAGTACTTC. Translated, it gives CASSLSGSSYEQYF. The chain carries TRBV27 and TRBJ2-7; no definite D call. This CDR3 region has 14 residues. The ends were cut back, 0 bases at V and 1 base at J, with 7 bases in the middle. CDR1 and CDR2 (germline): MNHEY, SMNVEV (reference sequence).